This TCR beta chain came from a study of OX40 agonist ivuxolimab in advanced cancers. The CDR3 runs 16 residues. With 6 bases removed from V and 2 bases from J, the gap between germline ends came to 16 bases. CDR1 LNHDA and CDR2 SQIVND come from the germline V gene (reference sequence). The method was immunoSEQ multiplex PCR; TCRdb's version includes in-frame clones alone and lacks a portion of them. The table lists about 49,000 clones, roughly 94% of them singletons. The V gene is TRBV19, the J gene TRBJ2-2; D perhaps matches TRBD2 (5 bases). The sequence came from an adult with an advanced solid tumor such as melanoma, head and neck, liver or kidney cancer. This material consisted of CD4+ or CD8+ T cells sorted from blood, taken in a trial of the OX40 agonist ivuxolimab. CDR3 coding DNA: TGTGCCAGTAGACACCAACGGGAAGGCAACACCGGGGAGCTGTTTTTT. Its translation: CASRHQREGNTGELFF.